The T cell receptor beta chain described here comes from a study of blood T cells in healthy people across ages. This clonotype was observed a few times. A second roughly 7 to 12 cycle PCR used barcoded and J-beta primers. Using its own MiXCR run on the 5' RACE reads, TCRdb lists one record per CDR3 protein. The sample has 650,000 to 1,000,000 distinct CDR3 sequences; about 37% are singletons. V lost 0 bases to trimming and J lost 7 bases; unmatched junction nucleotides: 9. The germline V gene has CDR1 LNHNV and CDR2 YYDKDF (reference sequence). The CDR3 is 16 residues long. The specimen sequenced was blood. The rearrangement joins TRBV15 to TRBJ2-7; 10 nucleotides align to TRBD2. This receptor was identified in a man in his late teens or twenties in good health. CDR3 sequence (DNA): TGTGCCACCAGCAGAGATCTGAGTAGCGGGGGGTGGGAGCAGTACTTC. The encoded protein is CATSRDLSSGGWEQYF.